These 14 T cell receptor beta chains were sequenced from one sample in a study of T cell responses to AZD1222 COVID-19 vaccine. TCRdb's copy holds only in-frame clones and misses some; the assay was immunoSEQ multiplex PCR. The repertoire includes 69,000 or so clones, around nine tenths of them detected once, and around 1.2% sits in the top ten. Sequencing used peripheral blood, obtained 28 days after the second AZD1222 dose. These receptor sequences come from an adult who received the AZD1222 COVID-19 vaccine.

This CDR3 reads CASSSPGGRAGGYTF. In DNA form, the CDR3 reads TGTGCCAGCAGTTCACCCGGGGGTAGGGCGGGGGGCTACACCTTC. The chain is built from TRBV28 and TRBJ1-2; perhaps TRBD1 as D (5 bases). The CDR3 is 15 amino acids. With 4 bases removed from V and 8 bases from J, the gap between germline ends came to 20 bases. Germline V gene sequence: CDR1 MDHEN, CDR2 SYDVKM.

The J gene is TRBJ1-3, the V gene TRBV12-3 or TRBV12-4; no clear D. Deletions cut 9 bases from V and 0 bases from J, with 6 bases between. This CDR3 spans 12 amino acids. The CDR3 region is CASKSSGNTIYF. DNA for the CDR3: TGTGCCAGTAAGAGCTCTGGAAACACCATATATTTT.

This sequence joins TRBV7-2 and TRBJ2-1; 7 positions match TRBD1. Trimming at V came to 5 bases and at J to 5 bases, leaving 9 bases not matched to a gene. CDR1 SGHTA and CDR2 FQGNSA come from the germline V gene. This CDR3 contains 15 residues. CDR3 sequence: CASSPQYGQDNEQFF. The CDR3, as DNA: TGTGCCAGCAGCCCTCAATACGGACAGGACAATGAGCAGTTCTTC.

This clone was seen a few times. The junction departs from the called germline gene at one end, perhaps through a read error. This chain connects TRBV4-1 to TRBJ1-4, with a tentative D call TRBD1 (5 bases). Germline V gene data show CDR1 as MGHRA and CDR2 as YSYEKL. This CDR3 is built from 13 residues. The DNA for the CDR3 is TGCGCCAGCAGCCGCCCAGGCGGGGCGTCGGTCGCTTTT. Translation: CASSRPGGASVAF.

The chain uses TRBV9 and TRBJ2-5; the match to TRBD2 covers 10 bases. This CDR3 comprises 16 residues. The germline CDR1 and CDR2 sequences are SGDLS and YYNGEE. V gave up 0 bases and J gave up 5 bases; unmatched junction bases: 7. CDR3: CASSVGSSGSHETQYF. CDR3 DNA: TGTGCCAGCAGCGTAGGGTCTAGCGGGAGTCACGAGACCCAGTACTTC.

This sequence joins TRBV10-3 and TRBJ2-3; 9 nucleotides align to TRBD1. The germline V gene encodes CDR1 ENHRY and CDR2 SYGVKD. The CDR3 is 17 residues long. J lost 4 bases, V lost 10 bases, and 18 bases had no gene match. CDR3 protein: CATTRKTGTGFSDTQYF. The DNA of the CDR3 is TGTGCCACCACACGGAAAACCGGGACAGGGTTTTCAGATACGCAGTATTTT.

The V call is TRBV4-2, the J call TRBJ1-6, with 7 nucleotides matching TRBD1. The CDR3 extends over 16 amino acids. V shed 0 bases, J shed 6 bases, and the junction held 5 bases outside the gene matches. Germline V gene lookup returns CDR1 LGHNA and CDR2 YNFKEQ. The CDR3, as DNA: TGTGCCAGCAGCCAAGATGGGACAGCCAGTAATTCACCCCTCCACTTT. Residues: CASSQDGTASNSPLHF.

This chain links TRBV21-1 with TRBJ2-1; the table's TRBD2 call for D was not verified on the DNA. TRBV21-1 is deemed a pseudogene. There are 16 residues in the CDR3. The DNA for the CDR3 is TGTGCCAGCACCCGACTAGCGGGAGAGGATTACAATGAGCAGTTCTTC. Its translation: CASTRLAGEDYNEQFF.

The rearrangement links TRBV5-5 to TRBJ1-2; possibly TRBD1 for D (6 bases). The V gene's germline CDR1 is SGHKS and CDR2 YYEKEE (reference sequence). V was clipped by 4 bases and J by 8 bases, with 15 bases between them. CDR3 length: 13 amino acids. CDR3 in DNA: TGTGCCAGCAGCCTAGGACAGCCGAGGGGCTACACCTTC. The encoded protein is CASSLGQPRGYTF.

For this clone: The junction shows a germline mismatch at one end, possibly a read error. The chain carries TRBV3-1 (or the pseudogene TRBV3-2) and TRBJ1-3, with 8 bases lining up with TRBD1. Germline V gene data show CDR1 as LGHDT and CDR2 as YNNKEL (reference sequence). The CDR3 extends over 15 amino acids. The CDR3 sequence: CASSPLGQGRNAIYF. The CDR3 nucleotides are TGTGCCAGCAGCCCTCTAGGACAGGGACGAAACGCCATATATTTT.

This chain connects TRBV11-2 to TRBJ2-7, with D hard to call. The germline V gene has CDR1 SGHAT and CDR2 FQNNGV. V gave up 1 base and J gave up 2 bases, with 3 bases separating them. The CDR3 extends over 12 amino acids. The CDR3 is CASSLGTYEQYF. The CDR3 bases are TGTGCCAGCAGCTTAGGCACCTACGAGCAGTACTTC.

This chain joins TRBV19 and TRBJ1-4; D remains unclear. V lost 6 bases and J 5 bases, leaving 16 bases between the germline ends. The germline V gene encodes CDR1 LNHDA and CDR2 SQIVND (reference sequence). This CDR3 region has 15 residues. Written as DNA, the CDR3 is TGTGCCAGTAGCTATTTGGGCCGAGGAAATGAAAAACTGTTTTTT. Protein sequence: CASSYLGRGNEKLFF.

This clone occurred a few times. The chain employs TRBV3-1 (or the pseudogene TRBV3-2) and TRBJ2-7, with 9 bases aligning to TRBD2. With 0 bases clipped from V and 3 bases from J, the junction kept 9 bases outside the gene matches. The CDR3 loop spans 17 amino acids. Germline CDR1 reads LGHDT; CDR2 reads YNNKEL (reference sequence). CDR3: CASSQDLVERGDYEQYF. The CDR3 DNA reads TGTGCCAGCAGCCAAGATCTTGTGGAGCGGGGGGACTACGAGCAGTACTTC.

The rearrangement uses TRBV5-1 and TRBJ1-5; D is perhaps TRBD1 (6 bases). The CDR3 sequence is 14 residues long. Trimming took 0 bases from V and 7 from J, leaving 11 bases between them. The germline CDR1 and CDR2 sequences are SGHRS and YFSETQ. The DNA of the CDR3 is TGCGCCAGCAGCTTGGGGACAGTCGGGCAGCCCCAGCATTTT. Residues: CASSLGTVGQPQHF.